The 25 T cell receptor beta chains below were found in one sample sequenced in a study of Ad26.COV2.S vaccination and SARS-CoV-2 variants. Documented treatment: approximately 18 received Ad26.COV2.S at low or high dose, single or two shots; about 5 received placebo; per-sample allocation not given. Each sample was drawn 63 days after the first injection (of vaccine or placebo). Sequencing was performed with immunoSEQ multiplex PCR; in TCRdb, only in-frame clones are kept and a portion is missing. This table holds about 440,000 clones, about 92% found once. The source was peripheral blood, collected in a trial of Ad26.COV2.S vaccine versus placebo. These receptors came from a person aged 18-65 years who received the Ad26.COV2.S COVID-19 vaccine or a placebo.

This sequence joins TRBV5-1 and TRBJ2-3; possibly TRBD1 or TRBD2 for D (5 bases each). Germline assignment: CDR1 SGHRS and CDR2 YFSETQ. This CDR3 comprises 15 residues. V was clipped by 0 bases and J by 5 bases, with 13 bases between them. CDR3 loop: CASSLAGTTQDTQYF. In nucleotides, the CDR3 is TGCGCCAGCAGCTTGGCCGGGACCACCCAAGATACGCAGTATTTT.

This clone is a singleton in its sample. The genes are TRBV18 and TRBJ2-2, with 7 bases matching TRBD1. The J segment lost 6 bases and the V segment lost 1 base, leaving 5 bases of the junction unmatched. This CDR3 is built from 15 residues. Germline assignment: CDR1 KGHSH and CDR2 LQKENI. The CDR3 DNA follows: TGTGCCAGCTCACCACTACGGCAGGGGGCCGGGGAGCTGTTTTTT. Protein: CASSPLRQGAGELFF.

A note on this clone: Other DNA sequences in the sample encode the same CDR3. The chain uses TRBV7-9 and TRBJ1-1; D ambiguous. V dropped 0 bases and J dropped 5 bases, with 4 bases sitting between them. Germline CDR1 is SEHNR and CDR2 is FQNEAQ (reference sequence). The CDR3 is made up of 12 amino acids. The CDR3 is CASSLAGTEAFF. The CDR3 coding sequence is TGTGCCAGCAGCTTAGCTGGAACTGAAGCTTTCTTT.

The chain combines TRBV5-1 with TRBJ2-7, with 8 bases that match TRBD1. V was pared by 3 bases and J by 1 base, with 15 bases of the junction left unmatched. CDR1 SGHRS and CDR2 YFSETQ come from the germline V gene. This CDR3 spans 18 amino acids. The CDR3 DNA reads as TGCGCCAGCAGCTCGGCGCCGGGACAGGCCTTCGGTTCCTACGAGCAGTACTTC. It translates to CASSSAPGQAFGSYEQYF.

The CDR3 region has the DNA TGTGCCAGCAGCAGATGGACTAGCGGGCAAAACTCCTACGAGCAGTACTTC. Its translation is CASSRWTSGQNSYEQYF. The chain has TRBV21-1 and TRBJ2-7; the table's TRBD2 call for D was not verified on the DNA. TRBV21-1 is flagged as a pseudogene. CDR3 length: 17 residues.

This clone was recorded once. This sequence joins TRBV9 and TRBJ1-5; TRBD1 matches at 7 bases. CDR3 length: 20 residues. The germline V gene has CDR1 SGDLS and CDR2 YYNGEE. V was pared by 3 bases and J by 5 bases, with 23 bases of the junction left unmatched. The CDR3 region is CASSEKLTGAGHIPDQPQHF. As DNA, the CDR3 is TGTGCCAGCAGCGAAAAGCTTACAGGGGCAGGTCATATTCCCGATCAGCCCCAGCATTTT.

The chain recombines TRBV19 with TRBJ2-3; D may match TRBD1 or TRBD2 (5 bases each). V lost 1 base and J 1 base, leaving 6 bases between the germline ends. Per germline, CDR1 LNHDA and CDR2 SQIVND (reference sequence). This CDR3 contains 14 residues. The CDR3 spells CASSIGGGTDTQYF. The CDR3 DNA reads as TGTGCCAGTAGTATAGGAGGGGGCACAGATACGCAGTATTTT.

The J gene is TRBJ2-1, the V gene TRBV24-1, with 9 bases fitting TRBD2. V lost 4 bases to trimming and J lost 0 bases; unmatched junction nucleotides: 3. Germline values: CDR1 KGHDR, CDR2 SFDVKD. The CDR3 extends over 16 amino acids. CDR3 loop: CATSEPSGISYNEQFF. CDR3 DNA: TGTGCCACCAGTGAACCTAGCGGGATCTCCTACAATGAGCAGTTCTTC.

The CDR3 sequence: CASSPGGWTSGTDTQYF. The CDR3 DNA reads as TGTGCCAGCAGCCCGGGAGGGTGGACTAGCGGCACAGATACGCAGTATTTT. This chain links TRBV11-3 with TRBJ2-3; 9 positions match TRBD2. The V gene end was trimmed by 5 bases and the J gene end by 1 base; junction bases not matched to a gene: 10. The CDR3 covers 17 residues. Germline loops: CDR1 SGHNT, CDR2 YENEEA. The full variable domain, with the rest looked up from reference TRBV11-3 and TRBJ2-3, is EAGVVQSPRYKIIEKKQPVAFWCNPISGHNTLYWYLQNLGQGPELLIRYENEEAVDDSQLPKDRFSAERLKGVDSTLKIQPAELGDSAVYLCASSPGGWTSGTDTQYFGPGTRLTVL.

V and J are TRBV28 and TRBJ2-4; D is unclear. Germline V gene data show CDR1 as MDHEN and CDR2 as SYDVKM. V shed 3 bases and J shed 1 base, with 16 bases lying between them. This CDR3 has 17 amino acids. CDR3 loop: CASSFWPLPGAKNIQYF. CDR3 nucleotide sequence: TGTGCCAGCAGTTTCTGGCCGCTCCCTGGGGCCAAAAACATTCAGTACTTC. The full variable domain, in which reference TRBV28 and TRBJ2-4 provide the parts outside the CDR3, is DVKVTQSSRYLVKRTGEKVFLECVQDMDHENMFWYRQDPGLGLRLIYFSYDVKMKEKGDIPEGYSVSREKKERFSLILESASTNQTSMYLCASSFWPLPGAKNIQYFGAGTRLSVL.

V gene TRBV28 combines with J gene TRBJ1-2; TRBD1 aligns across 9 bases. This CDR3 is built from 14 residues. V gave up 6 bases and J gave up 8 bases; unmatched junction bases: 10. Germline V gene lookup returns CDR1 MDHEN and CDR2 SYDVKM. The CDR3 here is CASRTTGGAGGYTF. The DNA of the CDR3 is TGTGCCAGCAGAACCACAGGGGGCGCCGGGGGCTACACCTTC.

The J gene is TRBJ2-7, the V gene TRBV27; 9 nucleotides line up with TRBD1. The CDR3 loop spans 14 amino acids. Per the germline V gene, CDR1 is MNHEY and CDR2 is SMNVEV (reference sequence). Losses at the gene ends were 3 bases for V and 4 bases for J; bases not matched to a gene: 4. CDR3 bases: TGTGCCAGCAGTTTTACGGGACAGGGATACGAGCAGTACTTC. Translated: CASSFTGQGYEQYF.

The V call is TRBV2, the J call TRBJ2-7; D gene ambiguous. Germline V gene sequence: CDR1 SNHLY, CDR2 FYNNEI. Trimming cost V 6 bases and J 3 bases, with 9 bases left between them. The CDR3 is 12 amino acids. CDR3 in amino acids: CASRPPGYEQYF. DNA of the CDR3: TGTGCCAGCAGGCCCCCCGGCTACGAGCAGTACTTC.

The chain joins TRBV7-9 to TRBJ1-3; maybe TRBD1 (5 bases). The V and J ends lost 5 bases and 2 bases respectively, with 10 bases between them. The CDR3 contains 14 residues. Germline V gives CDR1 SEHNR, CDR2 FQNEAQ (reference sequence). CDR3 in amino acids: CASSQIRAGNTIYF. CDR3 DNA sequence: TGTGCCAGCAGCCAAATCAGGGCTGGAAACACCATATATTTT.

The chain carries TRBV13 and TRBJ1-5; 12 positions match TRBD1. The CDR3 covers 19 residues. Trimming took 6 bases from V and 0 from J; bases not matched to a gene: 12. CDR1 is PRHDT, CDR2 FYEKMQ, per germline (reference sequence). DNA of the CDR3: TGTGCCAGCAGTCGACCCCGGGACAGGGGGCCCCATAGCAATCAGCCCCAGCATTTT. Its translation: CASSRPRDRGPHSNQPQHF.

The V call is TRBV30, the J call TRBJ1-1; D perhaps matches TRBD1 (5 bases). This CDR3 is built from 13 residues. Germline loops: CDR1 GTSNPN, CDR2 SVGIG (reference sequence). V was shortened by 3 bases and J by 2 bases, with 10 bases between the two germline ends. In DNA form, the CDR3 reads TGTGCCTGGAGGAAGGACAACAACACTGAAGCTTTCTTT. This encodes CAWRKDNNTEAFF.

The CDR3 region has the DNA TGTGCCAGCAGCGCGCGGGAGGAGCAGTTCTTC. Translated: CASSAREEQFF. This rearrangement joins TRBV7-8 to TRBJ2-1; 7 nucleotides agree with TRBD2. V lost 5 bases and J lost 10; bases outside the gene matches: 2. This CDR3 has 11 residues. CDR1 and CDR2 from the germline V gene are SGHVS and FQNEAQ.

The chain uses TRBV2 and TRBJ2-3, with TRBD2 matching 13 bases. This CDR3 has 15 residues. The trim removed 6 bases at V and 4 bases at J, leaving 4 bases unmatched. Germline V gene sequence: CDR1 SNHLY, CDR2 FYNNEI. The CDR3 region is CASRTSGRPPDTQYF. The CDR3 nucleotides read TGTGCCAGCAGGACTAGCGGGAGGCCGCCAGATACGCAGTATTTT. The full variable domain, rest sourced from reference TRBV2 and TRBJ2-3, is EPEVTQTPSHQVTQMGQEVILRCVPISNHLYFYWYRQILGQKVEFLVSFYNNEISEKSEIFDDQFSVERPDGSNFTLKIRSTKLEDSAMYFCASRTSGRPPDTQYFGPGTRLTVL.

The J gene is TRBJ1-5, the V gene TRBV23-1, with TRBD1 matching 8 bases. Being an ORF, TRBV23-1 has a function that is uncertain. Trimming cost V 3 bases and J 2 bases; bases outside gene matches: 6. CDR3 length: 16 amino acids. The CDR3 DNA reads as TGCGCCAGCAGTCACCAGGGGGCGCGAGGCAATCAGCCCCAGCATTTT. Amino acids: CASSHQGARGNQPQHF.

Here the CDR3 DNA reads TGTGCCAGCAGCCCAGGGGGCGCGGGCACTGAAGCTTTCTTT. Amino acids: CASSPGGAGTEAFF. The rearrangement uses TRBV6-5 and TRBJ1-1; 8 bases are a match to TRBD1. The V and J ends lost 6 bases and 4 bases, in that order; junction bases with no gene match: 7. Germline CDR1 and CDR2: MNHEY and SVGAGI. The CDR3 runs to 14 residues.

V gene TRBV11-2 combines with J gene TRBJ2-7; D not resolved. The ends were cut back, 6 bases at V and 2 bases at J, with 8 bases in the middle. The length of the CDR3 is 12 residues. Germline V gene data show CDR1 as SGHAT and CDR2 as FQNNGV. The CDR3 loop reads CASRLSPYEQYF. The CDR3 DNA reads TGTGCCAGCAGATTGTCACCCTACGAGCAGTACTTC.

This chain links TRBV2 with TRBJ2-1; 15 nucleotides align to TRBD2. Unmatched junction bases numbered 6, after V lost 8 bases and J lost 1 base. Germline V gene sequence: CDR1 SNHLY, CDR2 FYNNEI. The CDR3 has 17 residues. The CDR3 loop reads CASVPGLAGGSYNEQFF. The CDR3, as DNA: TGTGCCAGCGTCCCGGGACTAGCGGGAGGTTCCTACAATGAGCAGTTCTTC.

The chain combines TRBV9 with TRBJ1-1, with D perhaps TRBD1 (5 bases). V was cut by 4 bases and J by 1 base, with 11 bases left in between. Looked up from germline, CDR1 is SGDLS and CDR2 is YYNGEE. The length of the CDR3 is 14 residues. This chain's CDR3 is CASSQGHSNTEAFF. Written as DNA, the CDR3 is TGTGCCAGCAGCCAAGGACACTCGAACACTGAAGCTTTCTTT.

The rearrangement links TRBV7-2 to TRBJ2-7; 8 bases align to TRBD2. The germline CDR1 and CDR2 sequences are SGHTA and FQGNSA. Trimming took 5 bases from V and 1 from J; bases not matched to a gene: 10. The CDR3 extends over 16 amino acids. The CDR3 DNA sequence: TGTGCCAGCAGCGCACCGGGGGGGACTAGTTCCTACGAGCAGTACTTC. The encoded protein is CASSAPGGTSSYEQYF.

The chain joins TRBV2 to TRBJ1-2; 8 nucleotides line up with TRBD1. Per germline, CDR1 SNHLY and CDR2 FYNNEI. J gave up 5 bases and V 4 bases, and 9 bases lay outside the gene matches. The CDR3 is made up of 15 amino acids. Here the CDR3 reads CASSAARGQSYGYTF. CDR3 nucleotides: TGTGCCAGCAGTGCGGCCAGGGGGCAATCGTATGGCTACACCTTC. Based on the CDR3 plus reference TRBV2 and TRBJ1-2, the full variable domain is EPEVTQTPSHQVTQMGQEVILRCVPISNHLYFYWYRQILGQKVEFLVSFYNNEISEKSEIFDDQFSVERPDGSNFTLKIRSTKLEDSAMYFCASSAARGQSYGYTFGSGTRLTVV.